Presented here are 17 T cell receptor beta chains from one specimen sequenced in a study of T cell changes during pregnancy in multiple sclerosis. The assay was immunoSEQ multiplex PCR, and TCRdb's table has in-frame clones only and misses some. The profile shows more than 35,000 clones, about nine tenths of them singletons. The sequences come from CD8+ T cells from peripheral blood mononuclear cells, collected after pregnancy. The source of these receptors is a female donor with multiple sclerosis, enrolled in a pregnancy study.

The chain links TRBV4-3 to TRBJ1-1, with D unclear. Looked up from germline, CDR1 is LGHNA and CDR2 is YSLEER. V was shortened by 3 bases and J by 1 base, with 12 bases between the two germline ends. The CDR3 runs 15 residues. CDR3 bases: TGCGCCAGCAGCCAGATCACCCGGGGGAACACTGAAGCTTTCTTT. Encoded protein: CASSQITRGNTEAFF.

The chain has TRBV7-2 and TRBJ1-5; D is unresolved. V lost 1 base and J 2 bases, leaving 12 bases between the germline ends. There are 16 residues in the CDR3. The germline CDR1 and CDR2 sequences are SGHTA and FQGNSA. CDR3 amino acids: CASSLGSGFRNQPQHF. CDR3 bases: TGTGCCAGCAGCTTAGGTTCGGGATTCCGCAATCAGCCCCAGCATTTT.

This chain links TRBV10-1 with TRBJ2-1; 9 positions match TRBD1. Per the germline V gene, CDR1 is WNHNN and CDR2 is SYGVQD (reference sequence). The CDR3 contains 16 residues. Unmatched junction bases numbered 8, after V lost 5 bases and J lost 3 bases. In nucleotides, the CDR3 is TGCGCCAGCAGTCCCACCCACAGGGGGCACTACAATGAGCAGTTCTTC. It translates to CASSPTHRGHYNEQFF.

This rearrangement joins TRBV5-1 to TRBJ2-7, with a weak D call TRBD2 (6 bases). Germline values: CDR1 SGHRS, CDR2 YFSETQ. Trimming pared 8 bases from V and 4 bases from J, leaving 25 bases between. The CDR3 runs 16 residues. The CDR3 DNA reads TGCGCCAGAGGGGACTCGCGGTCCGAAGTAGGGTACGAGCAGTACTTC. Translating gives CARGDSRSEVGYEQYF.

The chain combines TRBV6-1 with TRBJ2-1; 9 positions agree with TRBD2. J was trimmed by 9 bases and V by 1 base; bases with no gene match: 7. This CDR3 region has 15 residues. Germline CDR1 is MNHNS and CDR2 is SASEGT. Here the CDR3 reads CASSEGGLAVGEQFF. As DNA, the CDR3 is TGTGCCAGCAGTGAAGGGGGACTAGCAGTGGGTGAGCAGTTCTTC.

The CDR3 sequence is CASSLSPGLATEAFF. Written as DNA, the CDR3 is TGCGCCAGCAGCTTGTCCCCGGGTCTAGCCACTGAAGCTTTCTTT. The chain couples TRBV5-1 to TRBJ1-1; no reliable D call. The CDR3 spans 15 residues. V lost 1 base to trimming and J lost 4 bases, with 14 bases between them. In germline, CDR1 is SGHRS, CDR2 YFSETQ. The full variable domain, with the rest looked up from reference TRBV5-1 and TRBJ1-1, is KAGVTQTPRYLIKTRGQQVTLSCSPISGHRSVSWYQQTPGQGLQFLFEYFSETQRNKGNFPGRFSGRQFSNSRSEMNVSTLELGDSALYLCASSLSPGLATEAFFGQGTRLTVV.

The rearrangement joins TRBV6-5 to TRBJ1-1; 10 bases are a match to TRBD1. Per the germline V gene, CDR1 is MNHEY and CDR2 is SVGAGI. J was trimmed by 4 bases and V by 7 bases; bases with no gene match: 6. This CDR3 spans 14 amino acids. CDR3: CASTRTGGGTEAFF. The CDR3 DNA follows: TGTGCCAGCACCCGGACAGGGGGGGGCACTGAAGCTTTCTTT.

This chain connects TRBV27 to TRBJ2-6; weak D call: TRBD2 (6 bases). From germline, CDR1 is MNHEY and CDR2 SMNVEV (reference sequence). V shed 3 bases and J shed 1 base, with 7 bases lying between them. This CDR3 region has 15 residues. The DNA for the CDR3 is TGTGCCAGCAGTTTTCGGGGGTCTGGGGCCAACGTCCTGACTTTC. This codes for CASSFRGSGANVLTF.

V and J are TRBV28 and TRBJ1-1; TRBD1 aligns across 8 bases. Germline-derived CDR1 and CDR2 are MDHEN and SYDVKM. The V gene end was trimmed by 4 bases and the J gene end by 3 bases; junction bases not matched to a gene: 13. The CDR3 is 17 amino acids. CDR3 protein: CASSYQGAQAGDTEAFF. CDR3 DNA sequence: TGTGCCAGCAGTTACCAGGGGGCTCAGGCGGGGGACACTGAAGCTTTCTTT.

The chain employs TRBV6-5 and TRBJ2-7; D is unresolved. Trimming took 7 bases from V and 3 from J, leaving 7 bases between them. In germline, CDR1 is MNHEY, CDR2 SVGAGI. This CDR3 region has 11 residues. CDR3 nucleotides: TGTGCCAGCACCTTTAACTACGAGCAGTACTTC. This gives the protein CASTFNYEQYF.

This chain connects TRBV6-5 to TRBJ2-7; 8 bases line up with TRBD1. V lost 5 bases and J lost 1; bases outside the gene matches: 7. The CDR3 extends over 15 amino acids. The germline V gene has CDR1 MNHEY and CDR2 SVGAGI. The CDR3 here is CASSRSGGASYEQYF. The CDR3 DNA reads as TGTGCCAGCAGTAGATCAGGGGGCGCTTCCTACGAGCAGTACTTC.

The chain uses TRBV27 and TRBJ2-7; D call uncertain. CDR3 length: 13 residues. Looked up from germline, CDR1 is MNHEY and CDR2 is SMNVEV (reference sequence). The V gene lost 3 bases and the J gene lost 3 bases, with 9 bases spanning the gap. Here the CDR3 DNA reads TGTGCCAGCAGTTTGGGCAGCTTCTACGAGCAGTACTTC. The encoded protein is CASSLGSFYEQYF.

The chain links TRBV7-8 to TRBJ2-7, with 7 positions matching TRBD1. The junction had 8 bases not matched to a gene; V was cut back by 3 bases and J by 0 bases. Germline V gives CDR1 SGHVS, CDR2 FQNEAQ. CDR3 size: 16 residues. DNA for the CDR3: TGTGCCAGCAGCTTGACAGGGCCTTATATCTCCTACGAGCAGTACTTC. Amino acids: CASSLTGPYISYEQYF.

The chain recombines TRBV19 with TRBJ2-1, with D possibly being TRBD2 (6 bases). The ends were cut back, 3 bases at V and 6 bases at J, with 15 bases in the middle. CDR1 is LNHDA, CDR2 SQIVND, per germline (reference sequence). The CDR3 runs 15 residues. The CDR3 is CASSIGGRSGNEQFF. CDR3 sequence (DNA): TGTGCCAGTAGTATCGGGGGAAGGAGTGGCAATGAGCAGTTCTTC. Complete variable domain (other parts from reference TRBV19 and TRBJ2-1): DGGITQSPKYLFRKEGQNVTLSCEQNLNHDAMYWYRQDPGQGLRLIYYSQIVNDFQKGDIAEGYSVSREKKESFPLTVTSAQKNPTAFYLCASSIGGRSGNEQFFGPGTRLTVL.

This chain uses TRBV19 with TRBJ2-2; D not certain. V lost 2 bases to trimming and J lost 6 bases, with 13 bases between them. CDR1 and CDR2 (germline): LNHDA, SQIVND (reference sequence). This CDR3 is built from 15 residues. The CDR3: CASSIRVMGSGELFF. The CDR3 region has the DNA TGTGCCAGTAGTATAAGAGTCATGGGCTCCGGGGAGCTGTTTTTT.

The chain joins TRBV27 to TRBJ1-5; 10 bases match TRBD1. CDR1 MNHEY and CDR2 SMNVEV come from the germline V gene (reference sequence). The V and J ends lost 6 bases and 5 bases, in that order; junction bases with no gene match: 4. There are 14 residues in the CDR3. The CDR3 here is CASSRQGAHQPQHF. The CDR3 DNA follows: TGTGCCAGCAGCCGACAGGGGGCCCATCAGCCCCAGCATTTT.

The chain links TRBV4-3 to TRBJ1-1; D not resolved. This CDR3 spans 13 amino acids. V was clipped by 0 bases and J by 7 bases, with 9 bases between them. CDR1 and CDR2 from the germline V gene are LGHNA and YSLEER. CDR3 bases: TGCGCCAGCAGCCAAGATTCAGGCCGTGAAGCTTTCTTT. Its protein product is CASSQDSGREAFF.